Each of the 20 T cell receptor beta chains below was sequenced from the same sample in a study of blood T cells in healthy people across ages. Using a J-beta primer mix together with a sample-barcoded 5' primer, a second PCR was run for about 6 to 12 cycles. TCRdb re-called the 5' RACE reads with MiXCR, one entry per CDR3 protein. The repertoire holds 1.5 million to 2 million distinct CDR3 sequences, roughly 50% seen once, with 2.1% in the top ten. Input material: blood. All receptors come from a woman in her 40s in good health.

Regarding this clonotype: This may stem from a read error, because a much larger clone lies one nucleotide away. This rearrangement joins TRBV3-1 to TRBJ2-7; no clear D. V dropped 4 bases and J dropped 2 bases, with 15 bases sitting between them. The CDR3 consists of 15 residues. Germline CDR1 and CDR2: LGHDT and YNNKEL (reference sequence). In nucleotides, the CDR3 is TGTGCCAGCAGCCCCACCCGGGTAGGGCCCTACGAGCAGTACTTC. It encodes CASSPTRVGPYEQYF.

The chain recombines TRBV15 with TRBJ1-2, with TRBD1 matching over 9 bases. CDR3 length: 16 residues. The germline gives CDR1 LNHNV, CDR2 YYDKDF (reference sequence). The ends lost 5 bases at V and 2 bases at J; junction bases unmatched: 9. For the CDR3, the DNA is TGTGCCACCAGCCCAAAGAGGGGGACAGGGAACTATGGCTACACCTTC. The encoded protein is CATSPKRGTGNYGYTF.

The table lists this clonotype with a few counts. This chain connects TRBV29-1 to TRBJ2-1, with 10 positions matching TRBD2. Per germline, CDR1 SQVTM and CDR2 ANQGSEA. This CDR3 spans 15 amino acids. V gave up 6 bases and J gave up 8 bases; unmatched junction bases: 13. Here the CDR3 reads CSVQYLAGGPDEQFF. DNA of the CDR3: TGCAGCGTACAATATTTAGCGGGGGGCCCGGATGAGCAGTTCTTC.

The chain uses TRBV28 and TRBJ2-1; 10 nucleotides match TRBD1. CDR1 is MDHEN, CDR2 SYDVKM, per germline. After removal of 4 bases from V and 9 bases from J, the junction contained 9 bases not matched to a gene. The CDR3 is 15 residues long. CDR3 residues: CASSSGTGEAGEQFF. The CDR3 DNA is TGTGCCAGCAGTTCAGGGACAGGGGAGGCTGGTGAGCAGTTCTTC. Full variable domain (outside the CDR3, taken from reference TRBV28 and TRBJ2-1): DVKVTQSSRYLVKRTGEKVFLECVQDMDHENMFWYRQDPGLGLRLIYFSYDVKMKEKGDIPEGYSVSREKKERFSLILESASTNQTSMYLCASSSGTGEAGEQFFGPGTRLTVL.

In the case of this clonotype: Relative to the germline gene, one junction end is altered; a read error may explain this. The chain links TRBV7-2 to TRBJ2-5; D is unresolved. This CDR3 region has 18 residues. From germline, CDR1 is SGHTA and CDR2 FQGNSA. CDR3 amino acids: CASNLLRRARDVQETQYF. In DNA form, the CDR3 reads TGTGCCAGCAACTTATTGCGCCGGGCCCGAGACGTGCAAGAGACCCAGTACTTC.

The gene calls are TRBV5-4 and TRBJ2-7; a weak D match, TRBD1 (7 bases). The end of the DNA fits TRBJ2-5 better, so the J call may be wrong. Germline V lookup: CDR1 SGHNT, CDR2 YYREEE (reference sequence). CDR3 size: 15 residues. The CDR3 DNA reads TGTGCCAGCAGCCAGCAGGGGGGAATAGGGGAGACCCAGTACTTC. Its translation is CASSQQGGIGETQYF.

This clonotype was found once. The chain combines TRBV20-1 with TRBJ2-3; TRBD2 might be the D (6 bases). Germline assignment: CDR1 DFQATT and CDR2 SNEGSKA (reference sequence). This CDR3 comprises 16 residues. V lost 1 base and J 5 bases, leaving 19 bases between the germline ends. The CDR3, as DNA: TGCAGTGCTAGAGTCGTCGGTGCGGGGACCCAAGATACGCAGTATTTT. Translated, it gives CSARVVGAGTQDTQYF.

This chain joins TRBV20-1 and TRBJ2-4; no definite D call. V lost 0 bases and J lost 13, with 10 bases in between. The CDR3 runs 11 residues. Germline V lookup: CDR1 DFQATT, CDR2 SNEGSKA (reference sequence). CDR3 DNA: TGCAGTGCTAGAGATCGAACGCAGCAGTACTTC. The encoded protein is CSARDRTQQYF.

The gene calls are TRBV13 and TRBJ1-1; D is unresolved. CDR3 length equals 15 residues. Trimming removed 5 bases at V and 0 bases at J, with 13 bases between. Germline loops: CDR1 PRHDT, CDR2 FYEKMQ (reference sequence). The CDR3 DNA is TGTGCCAGCAGCCCCCATAATAGGGTGAACACTGAAGCTTTCTTT. The encoded protein is CASSPHNRVNTEAFF.

J is TRBJ2-3 and V is TRBV11-2; D perhaps matches TRBD2 (6 bases). The CDR3 extends over 16 amino acids. V was trimmed by 5 bases and J by 1 base, leaving 16 bases between them. Germline loops: CDR1 SGHAT, CDR2 FQNNGV. Here the CDR3 reads CASSQRGTPGTDTQYF. The CDR3 DNA follows: TGTGCCAGCAGCCAACGGGGGACTCCGGGCACAGATACGCAGTATTTT.

The chain has TRBV7-9 and TRBJ2-5; 8 nucleotides agree with TRBD1. The junction had 9 bases not matched to a gene; V was cut back by 4 bases and J by 2 bases. This CDR3 region has 16 residues. Per germline, CDR1 SEHNR and CDR2 FQNEAQ (reference sequence). The CDR3 DNA is TGTGCCAGCAGCTCGGACGACAGGGGATCGCAAGAGACCCAGTACTTC. This gives the protein CASSSDDRGSQETQYF.

The chain combines TRBV6-1 with TRBJ2-6; the D call may be TRBD1 or TRBD2 (7 bases each). Germline V gene sequence: CDR1 MNHNS, CDR2 SASEGT. V shed 2 bases and J shed 3 bases, with 11 bases lying between them. The CDR3 is 16 amino acids. The DNA for the CDR3 is TGTGCCAGCAGTGAACAGGGGGGGCGTGGGGCCAACGTCCTGACTTTC. Its protein is CASSEQGGRGANVLTF.

This clonotype was observed a handful of times. The chain couples TRBV10-2 to TRBJ2-1; no firm D call. This CDR3 is 14 amino acids long. The V end was cut by 4 bases, the J end by 0 bases, with 7 bases between. CDR1 is WSHSY, CDR2 SAAADI, per germline. CDR3: CASSVGISYNEQFF. In DNA, the CDR3 is TGCGCCAGCAGTGTTGGGATCTCCTACAATGAGCAGTTCTTC.

The chain joins TRBV18 to TRBJ2-3; tentatively, D is TRBD1 (5 bases). The V gene's germline CDR1 is KGHSH and CDR2 LQKENI. Trimming shortened V by 4 bases and J by 5 bases, and 13 bases separated the two germline ends. CDR3 length: 14 residues. In nucleotides, the CDR3 is TGTGCCAGCTCACTACTGGGGCCAGGAGATACGCAGTATTTT. It encodes CASSLLGPGDTQYF.

In this sample, this clonotype turned up many times. An end of the junction differs from the germline gene, which may be a read error. The CDR3 bases are TGTGCCAGCAGCTTAGGTCATAGCACAGATACGCAGTATTTT. As protein: CASSLGHSTDTQYF. The J gene is TRBJ2-3, the V gene TRBV5-1, with no clear D. Per the germline V gene, CDR1 is SGHRS and CDR2 is YFSETQ. The CDR3 has 14 amino acids.

The table lists this clonotype with a few counts. The chain couples TRBV20-1 to TRBJ2-7; TRBD1 is a possible D gene (6 bases). The CDR3 is made up of 13 amino acids. Trimming took 6 bases from V and 0 from J, leaving 12 bases between them. Germline V gene sequence: CDR1 DFQATT, CDR2 SNEGSKA (reference sequence). CDR3 amino acids: CSALRDNSYEQYF. The CDR3 nucleotides read TGCAGTGCCCTCCGGGACAACTCCTACGAGCAGTACTTC.

This clonotype showed up just a few times. The CDR3 is CASSLTGEVYEQYF. Written as DNA, the CDR3 is TGTGCCAGCAGTTTAACAGGGGAGGTCTACGAGCAGTACTTC. V is TRBV12-3 or TRBV12-4 and J is TRBJ2-4; TRBD1 might be the D (7 bases). TRBJ2-7 explains the end of the DNA better; the J call may be wrong. The CDR3 runs to 14 residues.

Ten or more counts support this clonotype. This chain links TRBV2 with TRBJ2-5; 9 positions agree with TRBD2. Germline values: CDR1 SNHLY, CDR2 FYNNEI. This CDR3 is built from 15 residues. The junction had 7 bases not matched to a gene; V was cut back by 3 bases and J by 5 bases. In nucleotides, the CDR3 is TGTGCCAGCAGTGAGGCGGGGGGGCCGTATGAGACCCAGTACTTC. This encodes CASSEAGGPYETQYF. Complete variable domain (other parts from reference TRBV2 and TRBJ2-5): EPEVTQTPSHQVTQMGQEVILRCVPISNHLYFYWYRQILGQKVEFLVSFYNNEISEKSEIFDDQFSVERPDGSNFTLKIRSTKLEDSAMYFCASSEAGGPYETQYFGPGTRLLVL.

V usage is TRBV28 and J usage is TRBJ2-1, with D perhaps matching TRBD1 or TRBD2 (6 bases each). The germline V gene has CDR1 MDHEN and CDR2 SYDVKM. The V gene lost 7 bases and the J gene lost 9 bases, with 22 bases spanning the gap. The CDR3 extends over 15 amino acids. The CDR3 sequence is CASTPRRRGFSEQFF. The CDR3, as DNA: TGTGCCAGCACCCCCCGACGGAGGGGGTTCAGTGAGCAGTTCTTC. The full variable domain, completed using reference TRBV28 and TRBJ2-1, is DVKVTQSSRYLVKRTGEKVFLECVQDMDHENMFWYRQDPGLGLRLIYFSYDVKMKEKGDIPEGYSVSREKKERFSLILESASTNQTSMYLCASTPRRRGFSEQFFGPGTRLTVL.

As regards this clonotype: This may be a read error, as it is one base from a much larger clone. The J gene is TRBJ2-7, the V gene TRBV9; D is uncertain. TRBJ2-5 explains the end of the DNA better; the J call may be wrong. CDR1 and CDR2 from the germline V gene are SGDLS and YYNGEE. The CDR3 has 14 residues. CDR3 bases: TGTGCCAGCAGCCCATTGGACCCCGGGCAGACCCAGTACTTC. Translated, it gives CASSPLDPGQTQYF.